Shown below are 31 T cell receptor beta chains from a single sample sequenced in a study of spatial heterogeneity in lung cancer. Time point: sample taken at primary tumor resection. Whole RNA obtained from tumor, nontumor lung or frozen PBMC underwent sequencing without sorting. TCRdb re-analysed the 5' RACE reads in MiXCR, keeping a single row per CDR3 protein. The table has tens of thousands of distinct CDR3 sequences, around 13% seen once. The material sequenced was PBMCs, taken at surgery. These receptors all stem from a male donor with early-stage non-small cell lung cancer.

This chain uses TRBV3-1 with TRBJ2-7; 8 nucleotides agree with TRBD2. Germline V gives CDR1 LGHDT, CDR2 YNNKEL (reference sequence). The CDR3 covers 15 residues. Trimming removed 0 bases from V and 2 bases from J; junction bases left unmatched: 3. This CDR3 reads CASSQEGTSPYEQYF. The CDR3 DNA sequence: TGTGCCAGCAGCCAAGAAGGGACTAGTCCCTACGAGCAGTACTTC.

This clonotype was counted between two and nine times. The rearrangement links TRBV5-1 to TRBJ2-3; D is perhaps TRBD1 (5 bases). The V gene's germline CDR1 is SGHRS and CDR2 YFSETQ. This CDR3 has 14 amino acids. Trimming removed 3 bases at V and 2 bases at J, with 10 bases between. DNA of the CDR3: TGCGCCAGCAGCTGGACGGACAACACAGATACGCAGTATTTT. As protein: CASSWTDNTDTQYF.

This clonotype has more than one count but fewer than ten. The chain couples TRBV7-2 to TRBJ2-1; D is perhaps TRBD2 (5 bases). Germline loops: CDR1 SGHTA, CDR2 FQGNSA. Trimming left V 3 bases short and J 3 bases short, with 15 bases between. CDR3 size: 16 residues. The CDR3 protein is CASSLSFRTDYNEQFF. DNA of the CDR3: TGTGCCAGCAGCTTGAGTTTCAGGACTGACTACAATGAGCAGTTCTTC.

By share, this clonotype ranks as medium-sized. The chain uses TRBV5-1 and TRBJ1-1, with a weak D call TRBD1 (6 bases). The CDR3 is made up of 15 amino acids. Trimming took off 3 bases at V and 5 bases at J, with 17 bases between the two ends. CDR1 SGHRS and CDR2 YFSETQ come from the germline V gene. CDR3: CASSWGSGARTEAFF. The CDR3 region has the DNA TGCGCCAGCAGCTGGGGATCGGGGGCGCGGACTGAAGCTTTCTTT.

This clonotype was observed at least ten times. The CDR3 loop reads CASSKTGDGNQPQHF. The CDR3 DNA reads as TGTGCCAGCAGCAAGACAGGGGATGGGAATCAGCCCCAGCATTTT. The chain links TRBV12-3 or TRBV12-4 to TRBJ1-5; 8 bases fit TRBD1. This CDR3 is built from 15 residues. V was clipped by 6 bases and J by 4 bases; unmatched bases: 8.

V is TRBV30 and J is TRBJ1-1, with unresolved D. This CDR3 is 13 amino acids long. Trimming took 1 base from V and 7 from J, leaving 13 bases between them. Germline loops: CDR1 GTSNPN, CDR2 SVGIG (reference sequence). The CDR3 protein is CAWSDRRGSEAFF. In nucleotides, the CDR3 is TGTGCCTGGAGTGATCGTCGTGGCAGTGAAGCTTTCTTT.

The chain's CDR3 is CASSDYLRGVDTDTQYF. DNA of the CDR3: TGTGCCAGCAGTGATTATTTGAGGGGAGTTGACACAGATACGCAGTATTTT. The chain has TRBV6-1 and TRBJ2-3; D possibly matches TRBD1 or TRBD2 (5 bases each). This CDR3 is built from 17 residues. CDR1 MNHNS and CDR2 SASEGT come from the germline V gene. V lost 3 bases and J lost 2, with 18 bases in between.

This clonotype has a handful of counts. The chain employs TRBV28 and TRBJ2-3; D ambiguous. Germline assignment: CDR1 MDHEN and CDR2 SYDVKM. Trimming took 6 bases from V and 6 from J, leaving 7 bases between them. CDR3 size: 11 residues. Written as DNA, the CDR3 is TGTGCCAGCAGGGCTAGTGATACGCAGTATTTT. Protein sequence: CASRASDTQYF.

The rearrangement uses TRBV29-1 and TRBJ1-1; 7 bases fit TRBD1. This CDR3 has 12 residues. The V and J ends lost 5 bases and 4 bases, in that order; junction bases with no gene match: 4. Germline CDR1 SQVTM, CDR2 ANQGSEA. This chain's CDR3 is CSVRGPGTEAFF. As DNA, the CDR3 is TGCAGCGTTAGGGGGCCGGGCACTGAAGCTTTCTTT.

The V call is TRBV5-1, the J call TRBJ1-1; 7 bases line up with TRBD1. V shed 4 bases and J 5 bases; nucleotides not matched to a gene: 2. The V gene's germline CDR1 is SGHRS and CDR2 YFSETQ. CDR3 size: 12 residues. The CDR3 is CASSAGGTEAFF. The CDR3 bases are TGCGCCAGCAGCGCAGGGGGAACTGAAGCTTTCTTT.

This chain uses TRBV12-3 or TRBV12-4 with TRBJ1-1; unclear D gene. The CDR3 is made up of 13 amino acids. The germline V and J ends were trimmed by 2 bases and 1 base, with 5 bases remaining between them. The CDR3 reads CASSLSANTEAFF. The DNA for the CDR3 is TGTGCCAGCAGTTTATCAGCGAACACTGAAGCTTTCTTT.

This clonotype was seen a handful of times. The CDR3 spells CASSESVGDRGRYEQYF. As DNA, the CDR3 is TGTGCCAGCAGTGAATCAGTTGGAGACAGGGGGCGATACGAGCAGTACTTC. The chain carries TRBV25-1 and TRBJ2-7, with 10 bases matching TRBD1. The V and J ends lost 1 base and 4 bases, in that order; junction bases with no gene match: 10. Looked up from germline, CDR1 is MGHDK and CDR2 is SYGVNS. The CDR3 is made up of 17 amino acids.

J is TRBJ2-7 and V is TRBV20-1; D not certain. With 0 bases removed from V and 4 bases from J, the gap between germline ends came to 7 bases. From germline, CDR1 is DFQATT and CDR2 SNEGSKA (reference sequence). The CDR3 has 12 amino acids. CDR3 protein: CSARDKGYEQYF. DNA for the CDR3: TGCAGTGCTAGAGATAAAGGGTACGAGCAGTACTTC.

The table lists this clonotype with many counts. The chain employs TRBV6-4 and TRBJ2-2; D may match TRBD1 or TRBD2 (6 bases each). V gave up 4 bases and J gave up 3 bases, with 9 bases separating them. Germline CDR1 reads MRHNA; CDR2 reads SNTAGT. The CDR3 covers 14 residues. In DNA form, the CDR3 reads TGTGCCAGCAGTGCGGGGGCCGACACCGGGGAGCTGTTTTTT. Translation gives CASSAGADTGELFF.

The chain combines TRBV6-1 with TRBJ1-5, with D hard to call. With 1 base removed from V and 4 bases from J, the gap between germline ends came to 8 bases. The CDR3 covers 14 residues. Germline-derived CDR1 and CDR2 are MNHNS and SASEGT. Here the CDR3 DNA reads TGTGCCAGCAGTGAAGGGGCAGGAAATCAGCCCCAGCATTTT. It translates to CASSEGAGNQPQHF.

V is TRBV7-9 and J is TRBJ1-5; 7 bases are shared with TRBD1. Germline CDR1 and CDR2: SEHNR and FQNEAQ (reference sequence). This CDR3 is built from 14 residues. J lost 4 bases, V lost 5 bases, and 5 bases had no gene match. The CDR3 is CASSPGQMNQPQHF. In nucleotides, the CDR3 is TGTGCCAGCAGCCCGGGACAGATGAATCAGCCCCAGCATTTT.

The V call is TRBV6-1, the J call TRBJ1-2; D not resolved. This CDR3 region has 16 residues. Germline V gene lookup returns CDR1 MNHNS and CDR2 SASEGT. Between the trimmed V and J ends, which lost 2 bases and 0 bases, there was a span of 13 bases. CDR3 bases: TGTGCCAGCAGTGAAACATCCTCGGTCGCTAACTATGGCTACACCTTC. It translates to CASSETSSVANYGYTF.

The chain has TRBV5-6 and TRBJ2-7, with D possibly matching TRBD2 (5 bases). The ends were cut back, 1 base at V and 7 bases at J, with 6 bases in the middle. Germline lookup yields CDR1 SGHDT and CDR2 YYEEEE. CDR3 size: 11 residues. CDR3 DNA sequence: TGTGCCAGCAGCTTGACGGGGGAGCAGTACTTC. This gives the protein CASSLTGEQYF.

This clonotype appeared a few times. The chain recombines TRBV20-1 with TRBJ2-3; TRBD1 agrees at 9 bases. The V gene end was trimmed by 6 bases and the J gene end by 2 bases; junction bases not matched to a gene: 9. The germline gives CDR1 DFQATT, CDR2 SNEGSKA (reference sequence). The CDR3 runs 15 residues. The CDR3 DNA reads TGCAGTGCGACCCCGGGACAGGGAGACACAGATACGCAGTATTTT. Translated: CSATPGQGDTDTQYF.

This clonotype came up many times. The chain employs TRBV27 and TRBJ1-6; D possibly corresponds to TRBD1 (5 bases). CDR3 length: 16 residues. The ends were cut back, 5 bases at V and 8 bases at J, with 19 bases in the middle. The germline gives CDR1 MNHEY, CDR2 SMNVEV (reference sequence). CDR3 bases: TGTGCCAGCAGTCCGGTAGGGACTTGGTTTCATTCACCCCTCCACTTT. Amino acids: CASSPVGTWFHSPLHF.

The chain is built from TRBV29-1 and TRBJ1-1, with a tentative D call TRBD1 (6 bases). Trimming left V 6 bases short and J 4 bases short, with 15 bases between. The CDR3 runs 13 residues. Germline V CDR1 and CDR2: SQVTM, ANQGSEA. The CDR3 DNA follows: TGCAGCGTGGTCGCCCAGGGGAGCACTGAAGCTTTCTTT. This sequence encodes CSVVAQGSTEAFF.

This clonotype was detected only a few times. This chain connects TRBV2 to TRBJ2-6, with 7 positions matching TRBD2. Germline-derived CDR1 and CDR2 are SNHLY and FYNNEI. The CDR3 loop spans 18 amino acids. Germline trimming cut 9 bases from V and 0 bases from J; bases unmatched to any gene: 14. CDR3 sequence: CASLKRGVHSSGANVLTF. The CDR3 DNA reads as TGTGCCAGTCTTAAACGGGGGGTGCATAGCTCTGGGGCCAACGTCCTGACTTTC.

A few counts support this clonotype. V is TRBV7-9 and J is TRBJ2-6; D is undetermined. The germline V and J ends were trimmed by 4 bases and 1 base, with 8 bases remaining between them. This CDR3 region has 15 residues. Per the germline V gene, CDR1 is SEHNR and CDR2 is FQNEAQ (reference sequence). The CDR3 loop is CASSSLRSGANVLTF. The CDR3 DNA sequence: TGTGCCAGCAGCTCTTTAAGGTCTGGGGCCAACGTCCTGACTTTC.

This clonotype was detected ten times or more. The chain couples TRBV5-8 to TRBJ1-3; no clear D. There are 14 residues in the CDR3. CDR1 and CDR2 from the germline V gene are SGHTS and YDEGEE. Trimming left V 0 bases short and J 2 bases short, with 6 bases between. The CDR3 loop reads CASSLALTGNTIYF. In nucleotides, the CDR3 is TGTGCCAGCAGCTTGGCCTTGACTGGAAACACCATATATTTT.

The V and J genes are TRBV7-9 and TRBJ2-3; no firm D call. CDR3 length equals 12 residues. The V gene's germline CDR1 is SEHNR and CDR2 FQNEAQ (reference sequence). Trimming took 2 bases from V and 4 from J, leaving 4 bases between them. The CDR3 DNA reads as TGTGCCAGCAGCTTAAGATCAGATACGCAGTATTTT. Translating gives CASSLRSDTQYF. Supplemented by reference TRBV7-9 and TRBJ2-3, the full variable domain reads DTGVSQNPRHKITKRGQNVTFRCDPISEHNRLYWYRQTLGQGPEFLTYFQNEAQLEKSRLLSDRFSAERPKGSFSTLEIQRTEQGDSAMYLCASSLRSDTQYFGPGTRLTVL.

At least ten counts were recorded for this clonotype. This chain joins TRBV7-2 and TRBJ1-2, with a weak D call TRBD1 (5 bases). This CDR3 contains 16 residues. Per germline, CDR1 SGHTA and CDR2 FQGNSA. V was clipped by 3 bases and J by 3 bases, with 17 bases between them. Here the CDR3 reads CASSLETLGVYYGYTF. The DNA for the CDR3 is TGTGCCAGCAGCTTGGAAACCTTAGGGGTGTACTATGGCTACACCTTC.

This clonotype was detected only a few times. The rearrangement uses TRBV7-2 and TRBJ2-7, with no clear D. Trimming shortened V by 1 base and J by 6 bases, and 16 bases separated the two germline ends. The CDR3 covers 15 residues. CDR1 and CDR2 (germline): SGHTA, FQGNSA. In DNA form, the CDR3 reads TGTGCCAGCAGCTTAGAGTCTGCCATCGCCATCGAGCAGTACTTC. Translation gives CASSLESAIAIEQYF.

This chain links TRBV5-1 with TRBJ1-6; 9 nucleotides agree with TRBD1. Trimming cost V 2 bases and J 5 bases; bases outside gene matches: 5. In germline, CDR1 is SGHRS, CDR2 YFSETQ. The CDR3 runs to 16 residues. CDR3: CASSLSGTGNNSPLHF. The CDR3 coding sequence is TGCGCCAGCAGCTTATCCGGGACAGGGAATAATTCACCCCTCCACTTT.

This clonotype occurred a few times. The chain has TRBV12-3 or TRBV12-4 and TRBJ2-1; TRBD2 is a possible D gene (6 bases). Trimming took 3 bases from V and 5 from J, leaving 17 bases between them. This CDR3 has 16 amino acids. CDR3 in amino acids: CASSFSASDPHNEQFF. CDR3 coding DNA: TGTGCCAGCAGTTTCTCGGCTAGCGATCCCCACAATGAGCAGTTCTTC.

The J gene is TRBJ1-1, the V gene TRBV24-1; possibly TRBD1 for D (5 bases). The germline V gene has CDR1 KGHDR and CDR2 SFDVKD. V dropped 7 bases and J dropped 1 base, with 9 bases sitting between them. CDR3 size: 13 residues. Here the CDR3 reads CATRSRANTEAFF. The CDR3 bases are TGTGCCACCAGAAGCAGGGCGAACACTGAAGCTTTCTTT.

This clonotype has a count of ten or more. The chain is built from TRBV7-6 and TRBJ1-6; D unclear. Germline V CDR1 and CDR2: SGHVS, FNYEAQ. V was trimmed by 4 bases and J by 2 bases, leaving 0 bases between them. This CDR3 region has 12 residues. CDR3 coding DNA: TGTGCCAGCAGCTCCTATAATTCACCCCTCCACTTT. This gives the protein CASSSYNSPLHF.